The next 28 T cell receptor beta chains were all read from a single sample in a study of blood T cell repertoires in COVID-19. The data were produced by immunoSEQ multiplex PCR, yet TCRdb's version contains in-frame clones alone and is incomplete. The data contain approximately 320,000 clones, around nine tenths of them seen just once; the ten biggest clones take up 2.6%. Material: PBMCs or T cells enriched from blood (not recorded which). The receptors here all came from a man in his fifties or sixties who had recovered from COVID-19.

The V call is TRBV4-2, the J call TRBJ2-1, with 14 bases fitting TRBD2. CDR1 is LGHNA, CDR2 YNFKEQ, per germline. This CDR3 spans 18 amino acids. The V segment lost 2 bases and the J segment 6 bases; nucleotides outside the gene matches: 9. In nucleotides, the CDR3 is TGTGCCAGCAGCCAACAGACTAGCGGGAGGGCCCTTGGCAATGAGCAGTTCTTC. This gives the protein CASSQQTSGRALGNEQFF.

The V call is TRBV6-2 or TRBV6-3, the J call TRBJ1-5, with D tentatively TRBD1 (6 bases). V lost 0 bases, J lost 3 bases, and 18 bases lay in between. The CDR3 is made up of 18 amino acids. CDR1 is MNHEY, CDR2 SVGEGT, per germline. In nucleotides, the CDR3 is TGTGCCAGCAGTTACTCTGGGCAGGGGCTGGGGATCAATCAGCCCCAGCATTTT. Amino acid sequence: CASSYSGQGLGINQPQHF.

The V gene is TRBV5-6, the J gene TRBJ2-5, with D possibly matching TRBD1 (6 bases). From germline, CDR1 is SGHDT and CDR2 YYEEEE. The CDR3 has 15 amino acids. The V end was cut by 0 bases, the J end by 1 base, with 10 bases between. The CDR3 DNA follows: TGTGCCAGCAGCTTGGCTCGGACAGCCCAAGAGACCCAGTACTTC. It encodes CASSLARTAQETQYF.

This chain joins TRBV5-4 and TRBJ2-1; TRBD1 matches 7 bases. Germline CDR1 is SGHNT and CDR2 is YYREEE (reference sequence). Losses at the gene ends were 4 bases for V and 2 bases for J; bases not matched to a gene: 6. The CDR3 covers 15 residues. CDR3 residues: CASSPDREPYNEQFF. Here the CDR3 DNA reads TGTGCCAGCAGCCCTGACAGGGAACCCTACAATGAGCAGTTCTTC.

The chain couples TRBV19 to TRBJ1-5; D perhaps matches TRBD1 (6 bases). This CDR3 has 15 amino acids. The V gene's germline CDR1 is LNHDA and CDR2 SQIVND (reference sequence). Trimming pared 10 bases from V and 3 bases from J, leaving 19 bases between. The CDR3 region is CATRVGGSANQPQHF. CDR3 bases: TGTGCCACTAGAGTAGGGGGAAGCGCCAATCAGCCCCAGCATTTT.

V is TRBV2 and J is TRBJ2-1; TRBD2 matches 12 bases. The trim removed 5 bases at V and 12 bases at J, leaving 2 bases unmatched. Germline V gene sequence: CDR1 SNHLY, CDR2 FYNNEI. The length of the CDR3 is 12 residues. CDR3 nucleotide sequence: TGTGCCAGCAGTTCGACTAGCGGGGGGCAGTTCTTC. This translates into CASSSTSGGQFF.

The chain has TRBV7-9 and TRBJ1-2, with unresolved D. V shed 1 base and J shed 4 bases, with 13 bases lying between them. The length of the CDR3 is 15 residues. Germline V gives CDR1 SEHNR, CDR2 FQNEAQ (reference sequence). The CDR3 loop is CASSLVEAPIYGYTF. CDR3 in DNA: TGTGCCAGCAGCTTAGTTGAGGCCCCCATCTATGGCTACACCTTC.

This clone was seen once. The chain is built from TRBV18 and TRBJ2-4; D unclear. CDR3 length: 16 residues. V was pared by 5 bases and J by 0 bases, with 14 bases between. Germline V gene sequence: CDR1 KGHSH, CDR2 LQKENI. The CDR3 nucleotides are TGTGCCAGCTCAAACGGGTACGGTTTAGCCAAAAACATTCAGTACTTC. Its protein is CASSNGYGLAKNIQYF.

The DNA of the CDR3 is TGCGCCAGCAGCCTACTAGCGGGATTAGGCAATGAGCAGTTCTTC. Its protein is CASSLLAGLGNEQFF. The rearrangement links TRBV10-1 to TRBJ2-1, with 10 bases lining up with TRBD2. J lost 6 bases, V lost 6 bases, and 8 bases had no gene match. The CDR3 is made up of 15 amino acids. Germline lookup yields CDR1 WNHNN and CDR2 SYGVQD (reference sequence).

The chain is built from TRBV10-1 and TRBJ1-5; no clear D gene. CDR1 WNHNN and CDR2 SYGVQD come from the germline V gene (reference sequence). The CDR3 length is 16 residues. Trimming removed 0 bases at V and 5 bases at J, with 14 bases between. CDR3 nucleotide sequence: TGCGCCAGCAGTGAGTCAAGAGTCCTACCCGATCAGCCCCAGCATTTT. Protein product: CASSESRVLPDQPQHF.

J is TRBJ1-2 and V is TRBV27; no reliable D call. The V end lost 2 bases, the J end lost 6 bases, and 22 bases lay between the germline ends. Germline CDR1 is MNHEY and CDR2 is SMNVEV (reference sequence). This CDR3 is built from 17 residues. This CDR3 is CASSLSRPRGELDGYTF. For the CDR3, the DNA is TGTGCCAGCAGTTTAAGTAGACCTCGAGGAGAGTTGGATGGCTACACCTTC.

The chain is built from TRBV5-5 and TRBJ1-2; D is perhaps TRBD1 (5 bases). The CDR3 consists of 14 residues. With 0 bases removed from V and 4 bases from J, the gap between germline ends came to 10 bases. Per the germline V gene, CDR1 is SGHKS and CDR2 is YYEKEE (reference sequence). CDR3 nucleotide sequence: TGTGCCAGCAGCTTGGCTCAGGGATTCTATGGCTACACCTTC. This codes for CASSLAQGFYGYTF.

The chain joins TRBV7-9 to TRBJ2-2; D might be TRBD2 (6 bases). Trimming shortened V by 4 bases and J by 2 bases, and 11 bases separated the two germline ends. Germline-derived CDR1 and CDR2 are SEHNR and FQNEAQ (reference sequence). CDR3 length: 15 amino acids. The CDR3 coding sequence is TGTGCCAGCAGCTATGCGGGGCAAAACACCGGGGAGCTGTTTTTT. Protein: CASSYAGQNTGELFF.

The chain carries TRBV19 and TRBJ1-1, with D possibly being TRBD1 (6 bases). The germline V gene encodes CDR1 LNHDA and CDR2 SQIVND (reference sequence). The ends were cut back, 5 bases at V and 3 bases at J, with 7 bases in the middle. The CDR3 is made up of 12 amino acids. CDR3 protein: CASSGQHTEAFF. The CDR3 DNA reads as TGTGCCAGTAGTGGACAGCACACTGAAGCTTTCTTT.

The CDR3: CASSVGQGQETQYF. In DNA form, the CDR3 reads TGTGCCAGCAGCGTAGGACAGGGACAAGAGACCCAGTACTTC. V usage is TRBV5-5 and J usage is TRBJ2-5; 8 nucleotides line up with TRBD1. Germline CDR1 reads SGHKS; CDR2 reads YYEKEE (reference sequence). This CDR3 region has 14 residues. J gave up 2 bases and V 4 bases, and 4 bases lay outside the gene matches.

V usage is TRBV19 and J usage is TRBJ1-2, with 7 bases lining up with TRBD1. J lost 7 bases, V lost 5 bases, and 13 bases had no gene match. The CDR3 is 15 amino acids. Per the germline V gene, CDR1 is LNHDA and CDR2 is SQIVND (reference sequence). CDR3 region: CASSRRDSLFRGYTF. CDR3 DNA: TGTGCCAGTAGTCGGCGGGACAGCCTCTTTCGTGGCTACACCTTC.

V is TRBV2 and J is TRBJ1-2; 10 bases are a match to TRBD1. In germline, CDR1 is SNHLY, CDR2 FYNNEI. This CDR3 is built from 16 residues. Trimming cost V 1 base and J 7 bases; bases outside gene matches: 9. CDR3 DNA: TGTGCCAGCAGTGAAGGAGGGGGACAGGGGATAGGTGGCTACACCTTC. Translated: CASSEGGGQGIGGYTF.

The rearrangement joins TRBV9 to TRBJ1-6, with 9 nucleotides matching TRBD1. V shed 4 bases, J shed 9 bases, and the junction held 5 bases outside the gene matches. CDR3 length: 14 residues. Germline V gives CDR1 SGDLS, CDR2 YYNGEE. This CDR3 reads CASSSETGGSPLHF. DNA for the CDR3: TGTGCCAGCAGCTCCGAGACAGGGGGTTCACCCCTCCACTTT.

This chain joins TRBV21-1 and TRBJ2-1; TRBD1, the table's D call, was not compared with the DNA. TRBV21-1 is flagged as a pseudogene. The CDR3 covers 16 residues. As DNA, the CDR3 is TGTGCCAGCAGCAAAGATTGTTCCAGCTCCTACAATGAGCAGTTCTTC. Protein: CASSKDCSSSYNEQFF.

The chain uses TRBV7-3 and TRBJ2-3; 9 bases fit TRBD1. The ends lost 5 bases at V and 6 bases at J; junction bases unmatched: 12. Germline V gives CDR1 SGHTA, CDR2 FQGTGA. The CDR3 sequence is 16 residues long. CDR3 protein: CASSNTRTGVGDTQYF. The CDR3 DNA follows: TGTGCCAGCAGCAACACCCGGACAGGGGTGGGGGATACGCAGTATTTT.

The V call is TRBV7-9, the J call TRBJ2-7, with TRBD1 as a possible D gene (6 bases). Germline V CDR1 and CDR2: SEHNR, FQNEAQ (reference sequence). CDR3 size: 15 residues. Trimming removed 5 bases from V and 0 bases from J, with 14 bases in between. As DNA, the CDR3 is TGTGCCAGCAGCCTTGACAGGAGTAGCTCCTACGAGCAGTACTTC. Translating gives CASSLDRSSSYEQYF.

The sample holds one count of this clone. V gene TRBV9 combines with J gene TRBJ2-7; 7 nucleotides align to TRBD1. This CDR3 region has 14 residues. CDR1 is SGDLS, CDR2 YYNGEE, per germline. After removal of 1 base from V and 5 bases from J, the junction contained 6 bases not matched to a gene. The CDR3 DNA is TGTGCCAGCAGCGTATACGCAGGGGGTAACGAGCAGTACTTC. Encoded protein: CASSVYAGGNEQYF.

In this sample, this clone turned up once. The chain combines TRBV30 with TRBJ1-2; weak D call: TRBD1 (6 bases). The V end lost 4 bases, the J end lost 5 bases, and 11 bases lay between the germline ends. Germline V CDR1 and CDR2: GTSNPN, SVGIG (reference sequence). The CDR3 is 12 amino acids. CDR3 protein: CAWTGDIYGYTF. The CDR3 DNA follows: TGTGCCTGGACAGGGGATATTTATGGCTACACCTTC. The full variable domain, in which reference TRBV30 and TRBJ1-2 provide the parts outside the CDR3, is SQTIHQWPATLVQPVGSPLSLECTVEGTSNPNLYWYRQAAGRGLQLLFYSVGIGQISSEVPQNLSASRPQDRQFILSSKKLLLSDSGFYLCAWTGDIYGYTFGSGTRLTVV.

The chain carries TRBV9 and TRBJ2-3, with a tentative D call TRBD2 (5 bases). Germline loops: CDR1 SGDLS, CDR2 YYNGEE. V lost 6 bases to trimming and J lost 1 base, with 15 bases between them. The CDR3 consists of 15 residues. CDR3: CASTRGLPGTDTQYF. The CDR3 region has the DNA TGTGCCAGCACCCGAGGGTTACCCGGCACAGATACGCAGTATTTT.

The chain employs TRBV18 and TRBJ2-1; D is ambiguous. V lost 0 bases to trimming and J lost 1 base, with 4 bases between them. This CDR3 contains 14 residues. Germline assignment: CDR1 KGHSH and CDR2 LQKENI. CDR3 nucleotide sequence: TGTGCCAGCTCACCACCTCAATCCTACAATGAGCAGTTCTTC. Translation gives CASSPPQSYNEQFF.

The gene calls are TRBV18 and TRBJ1-6; possible D gene TRBD1, 6 bases. From germline, CDR1 is KGHSH and CDR2 LQKENI. The CDR3 is made up of 15 amino acids. The V and J ends lost 3 bases and 7 bases respectively, with 13 bases between them. The CDR3 DNA sequence: TGTGCCAGCTCACCCCCGGCAGGGGAAAATTCACCCCTCCACTTT. The encoded protein is CASSPPAGENSPLHF.

This chain connects TRBV9 to TRBJ1-6; no definite D call. Germline CDR1 is SGDLS and CDR2 is YYNGEE. CDR3 size: 15 residues. V dropped 3 bases and J dropped 9 bases, with 16 bases sitting between them. The CDR3 bases are TGTGCCAGCAGCGAAGCGGCCGGAACACGTTCACCCCTCCACTTT. Translating gives CASSEAAGTRSPLHF.

This chain connects TRBV19 to TRBJ2-7, with TRBD1 matching 7 bases. CDR3 size: 15 residues. CDR1 and CDR2 (germline): LNHDA, SQIVND (reference sequence). J gave up 2 bases and V 6 bases, and 10 bases lay outside the gene matches. The CDR3 here is CASSDSGTATYEQYF. The CDR3 DNA reads as TGTGCCAGTAGCGACTCCGGGACAGCGACCTACGAGCAGTACTTC.